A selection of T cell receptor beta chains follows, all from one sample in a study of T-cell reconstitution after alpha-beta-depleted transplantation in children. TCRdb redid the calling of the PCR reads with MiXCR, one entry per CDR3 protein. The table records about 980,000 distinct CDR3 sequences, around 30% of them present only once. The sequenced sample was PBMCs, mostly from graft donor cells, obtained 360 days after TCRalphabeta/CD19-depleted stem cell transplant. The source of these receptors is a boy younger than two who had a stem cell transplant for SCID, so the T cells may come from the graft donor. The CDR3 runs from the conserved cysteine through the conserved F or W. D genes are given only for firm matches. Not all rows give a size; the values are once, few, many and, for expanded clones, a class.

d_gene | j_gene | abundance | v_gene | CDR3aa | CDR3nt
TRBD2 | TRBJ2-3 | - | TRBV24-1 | CATSDPPGPGGAGTDTQYF | TGTGCCACCAGTGACCCCCCAGGGCCCGGGGGGGCCGGTACAGATACGCAGTATTTT
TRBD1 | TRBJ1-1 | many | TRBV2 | CASSLSGQGSTEAFF | TGTGCCAGCAGCCTTAGCGGACAGGGGAGCACTGAAGCTTTCTTT
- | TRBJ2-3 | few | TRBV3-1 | CASSQQGLIITDTQYF | TGTGCCAGCAGCCAACAGGGCTTAATCATCACAGATACGCAGTATTTT
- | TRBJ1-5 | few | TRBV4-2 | CASSQYQDVVGQPQHF | TGTGCCAGCAGCCAGTACCAAGACGTTGTGGGGCAGCCCCAGCATTTT
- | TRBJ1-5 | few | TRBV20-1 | CSARAGARGGAQHF | TGCAGTGCTAGAGCTGGGGCTAGGGGGGGGGCCCAGCATTTT
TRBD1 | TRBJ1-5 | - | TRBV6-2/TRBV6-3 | CASSYSRGIHALPNQPQHF | TGTGCCAGCAGTTACTCCAGGGGGATTCACGCTTTGCCAAATCAGCCCCAGCATTTT
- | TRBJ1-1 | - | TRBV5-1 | CASSLRGAMNTEAFF | TGCGCCAGCAGCTTGCGTGGGGCCATGAACACTGAAGCTTTCTTT
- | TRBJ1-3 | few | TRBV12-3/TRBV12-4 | CASSLRGGNTIYF | TGTGCCAGCAGCTTGCGGGGCGGAAACACCATATATTTT
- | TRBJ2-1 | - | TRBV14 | CASSPLGRVENEQFF | TGTGCCAGCAGCCCCCTGGGCAGGGTCGAAAATGAGCAGTTCTTC
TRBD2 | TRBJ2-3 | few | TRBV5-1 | CASTYTGTKRTDTQYF | TGCGCCAGCACGTACACCGGGACTAAGCGCACAGATACGCAGTATTTT
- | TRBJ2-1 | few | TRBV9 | CASNSGAIYNEQFF | TGTGCCAGCAATTCGGGGGCCATCTACAATGAGCAGTTCTTC
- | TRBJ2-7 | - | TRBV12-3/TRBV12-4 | CASSLGRSGSRDEQYF | TGTGCCAGCAGTCTGGGGAGAAGCGGCTCTCGGGACGAGCAGTACTTC
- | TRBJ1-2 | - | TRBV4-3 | CASSPQGKPSNYGYTF | TGCGCCAGCAGCCCTCAGGGGAAACCCTCGAACTATGGCTACACCTTC
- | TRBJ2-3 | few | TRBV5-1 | CASSLVGHHTDTQYF | TGCGCCAGCAGCTTGGTTGGACACCACACAGATACGCAGTATTTT
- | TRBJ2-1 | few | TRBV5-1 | CASSPEGRNNEQFF | TGCGCCAGCAGCCCCGAGGGGAGAAACAATGAGCAGTTCTTC
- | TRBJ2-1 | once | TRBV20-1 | CSATRQPYNEQFF | TGCAGTGCTACTAGACAGCCTTACAATGAGCAGTTCTTC
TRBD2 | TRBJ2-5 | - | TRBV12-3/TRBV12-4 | CASSWGGGVEETQYF | TGTGCCAGCAGTTGGGGCGGGGGAGTGGAAGAGACCCAGTACTTC
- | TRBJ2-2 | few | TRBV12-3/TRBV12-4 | CASTRRQPKAGELFF | TGTGCCAGCACCCGGCGGCAGCCTAAGGCCGGGGAGCTGTTTTTT
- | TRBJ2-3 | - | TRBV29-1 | CSVDMGGLGDTQYF | TGCAGCGTTGATATGGGGGGCCTAGGTGATACGCAGTATTTT
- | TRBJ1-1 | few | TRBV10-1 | CASSEIGTGKAFF | TGCGCCAGCAGTGAAATAGGAACAGGGAAAGCTTTCTTT
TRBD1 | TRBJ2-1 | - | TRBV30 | CAWSQGAYNEQFF | TGTGCCTGGAGTCAGGGGGCCTACAATGAGCAGTTCTTC
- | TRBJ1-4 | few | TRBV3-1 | CASSLQGDWEKLFF | TGTGCCAGCAGCCTACAGGGTGATTGGGAAAAACTGTTTTTT
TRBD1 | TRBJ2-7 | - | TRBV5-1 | CASSWIPRDRSYEQYF | TGCGCCAGCAGCTGGATTCCCCGGGACAGATCCTACGAGCAGTACTTC
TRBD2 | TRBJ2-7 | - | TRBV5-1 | CASSPPGLAYYEQYF | TGCGCCAGCAGCCCCCCGGGACTAGCATACTACGAGCAGTACTTC
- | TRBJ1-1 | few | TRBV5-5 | CASSLAGRANTEAFF | TGTGCCAGCAGCTTGGCCGGCAGGGCCAACACTGAAGCTTTCTTT
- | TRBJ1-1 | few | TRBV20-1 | CSAKGSDTEAFF | TGCAGTGCTAAGGGGTCAGACACTGAAGCTTTCTTT